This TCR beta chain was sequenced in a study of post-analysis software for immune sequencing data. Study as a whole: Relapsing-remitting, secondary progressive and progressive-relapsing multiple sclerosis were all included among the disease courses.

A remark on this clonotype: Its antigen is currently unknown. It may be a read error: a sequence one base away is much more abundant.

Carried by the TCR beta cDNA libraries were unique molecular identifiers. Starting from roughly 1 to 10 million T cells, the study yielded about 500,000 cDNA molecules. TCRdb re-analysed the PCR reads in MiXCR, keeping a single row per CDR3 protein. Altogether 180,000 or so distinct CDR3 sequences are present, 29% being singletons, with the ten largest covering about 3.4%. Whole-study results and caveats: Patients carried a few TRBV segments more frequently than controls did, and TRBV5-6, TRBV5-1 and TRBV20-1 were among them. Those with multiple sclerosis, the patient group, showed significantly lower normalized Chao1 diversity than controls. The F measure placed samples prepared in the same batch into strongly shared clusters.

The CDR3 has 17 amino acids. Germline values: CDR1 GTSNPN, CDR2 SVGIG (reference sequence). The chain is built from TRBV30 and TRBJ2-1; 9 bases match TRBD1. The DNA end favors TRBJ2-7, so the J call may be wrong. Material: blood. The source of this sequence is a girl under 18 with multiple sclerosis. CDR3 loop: CAWSADRGPISYNEQYF. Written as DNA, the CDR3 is TGTGCCTGGAGTGCGGACAGGGGTCCTATCTCCTACAATGAGCAGTACTTC.